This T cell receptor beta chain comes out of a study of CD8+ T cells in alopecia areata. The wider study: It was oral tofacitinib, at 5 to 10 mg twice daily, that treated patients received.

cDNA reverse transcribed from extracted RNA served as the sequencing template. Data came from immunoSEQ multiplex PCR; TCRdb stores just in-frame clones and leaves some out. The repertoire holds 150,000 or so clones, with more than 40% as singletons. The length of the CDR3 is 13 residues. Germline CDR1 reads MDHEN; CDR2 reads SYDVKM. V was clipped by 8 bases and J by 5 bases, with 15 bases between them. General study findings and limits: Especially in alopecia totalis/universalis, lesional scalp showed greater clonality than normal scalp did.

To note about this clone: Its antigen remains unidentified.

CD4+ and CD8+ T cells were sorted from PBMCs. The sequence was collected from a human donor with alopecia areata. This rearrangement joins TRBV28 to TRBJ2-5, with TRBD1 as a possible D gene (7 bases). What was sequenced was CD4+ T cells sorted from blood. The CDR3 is CASRGTVLETQYF. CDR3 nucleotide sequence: TGTGCCAGCCGGGGGACAGTCCTTGAGACCCAGTACTTC.